The present T cell receptor (beta chain) was sequenced within a study of Graves' ophthalmopathy and Graves' hyperthyroidism. This clonotype was observed many times. This CDR3 has 18 residues. V shed 5 bases and J 3 bases; nucleotides not matched to a gene: 14. Germline V gene data show CDR1 as PRHDT and CDR2 as FYEKMQ (reference sequence). Amplified material comprised TCR beta CDR3 regions derived from RNA transcripts. First-round RT-PCR with HTBI primers preceded a second-round multiplex PCR. TCRdb re-called the multiplex PCR reads with MiXCR, one entry per CDR3 protein. The table has about 400,000 distinct CDR3 sequences, roughly 21% seen once.

The clonotype originates from a young woman with stable Graves' hyperthyroidism. The rearrangement links TRBV13 to TRBJ2-5, with 11 nucleotides matching TRBD2. The sequenced material came from peripheral blood. CDR3 sequence: CASSHRGLAVNGKETQYF. In nucleotides, the CDR3 is TGTGCCAGCAGCCACCGGGGACTAGCGGTAAATGGGAAAGAGACCCAGTACTTC.